What follows are 11 T cell receptor beta chains derived from one specimen sequenced in a study of blood T cells in healthy people across ages. A sample-barcoded 5' primer and a J-beta primer mix were used in a second PCR of about 7 to 12 cycles. TCRdb processed the 5' RACE reads anew with MiXCR; each CDR3 protein has one entry. The sample shows approximately 1.5 million distinct CDR3 sequences, 35% to 45% of them seen only once. Source material: blood. Receptor source: a woman between 18 and 29 years old in good health.

J is TRBJ2-5 and V is TRBV28, with 14 bases fitting TRBD2. The V gene end was trimmed by 4 bases and the J gene end by 11 bases; junction bases not matched to a gene: 15. CDR1 is MDHEN, CDR2 SYDVKM, per germline. The CDR3 runs to 17 residues. DNA of the CDR3: TGTGCCAGCAGTTCGAAGGGACTAGCGGGGGCCTACAATGAGCAGTACTTC. It yields the protein CASSSKGLAGAYNEQYF.

This clonotype was counted at least ten times. The V gene is TRBV4-3, the J gene TRBJ2-5; 12 nucleotides align to TRBD1. Trimming at V came to 6 bases and at J to 5 bases, leaving 13 bases not matched to a gene. The germline gives CDR1 LGHNA, CDR2 YSLEER. The CDR3 covers 17 residues. The DNA of the CDR3 is TGCGCCAGCAGTCCCTCCGGGACAGGGGGCTTTCAGGAGACCCAGTACTTC. Encoded protein: CASSPSGTGGFQETQYF.

The chain couples TRBV6-6 to TRBJ1-4; D gene ambiguous. Trimming cost V 2 bases and J 1 base, with 5 bases left between them. The CDR3 length is 14 residues. Germline loops: CDR1 MNHNY, CDR2 SVGAGI (reference sequence). The CDR3 DNA reads TGTGCCAGCAGTTACGAGCGAACTAATGAAAAACTGTTTTTT. This sequence encodes CASSYERTNEKLFF.

This CDR3 is CASSFLGHGSYNEQFF. CDR3 in DNA: TGTGCCAGCAGTTTTCTCGGTCACGGGTCCTACAATGAGCAGTTCTTC. The chain recombines TRBV28 with TRBJ2-1, with unresolved D. Per the germline V gene, CDR1 is MDHEN and CDR2 is SYDVKM. Trimming cost V 3 bases and J 1 base, with 13 bases left between them. The CDR3 has 16 amino acids.

The chain joins TRBV4-1 to TRBJ2-1; no reliable D call. The germline V and J ends were trimmed by 0 bases and 0 bases, with 6 bases remaining between them. Germline lookup yields CDR1 MGHRA and CDR2 YSYEKL. This CDR3 is 15 amino acids long. The CDR3 here is CASSQEGFSYNEQFF. The CDR3 DNA reads TGCGCCAGCAGCCAAGAAGGGTTCTCCTACAATGAGCAGTTCTTC.

The chain couples TRBV14 to TRBJ1-2, with 10 bases identical to TRBD1. J was trimmed by 6 bases and V by 0 bases; bases with no gene match: 13. The length of the CDR3 is 18 residues. In germline, CDR1 is SGHDN, CDR2 FVKESK. This CDR3 is CASSQDRTGTGEEDGYTF. DNA for the CDR3: TGTGCCAGCAGCCAAGACCGAACTGGGACAGGGGAAGAGGATGGCTACACCTTC.

This clonotype was seen many times. Just one base apart from a much larger clone, this may be a read error. The chain employs TRBV7-6 and TRBJ2-5; D unclear. The CDR3 contains 13 residues. Germline V gene data show CDR1 as SGHVS and CDR2 as FNYEAQ. V lost 4 bases, J lost 11 bases, and 17 bases lay in between. CDR3 DNA: TGTGCCAGCAGCTCCTCAAACTACAATGAGCAGTACTTC. Amino acid sequence: CASSSSNYNEQYF.

The table lists this clonotype with a few counts. The CDR3 is CAISESGGTVYNEQFF. CDR3 bases: TGTGCCATCAGTGAGTCCGGGGGCACCGTATACAATGAGCAGTTCTTC. V is TRBV10-3 and J is TRBJ2-1; D might be TRBD1 or TRBD2, each matching 6 bases. Trimming removed 0 bases from V and 4 bases from J, with 13 bases in between. CDR1 and CDR2 from the germline V gene are ENHRY and SYGVKD. The CDR3 loop spans 16 amino acids.

In this sample, this clonotype turned up a few times. This sequence joins TRBV3-1 and TRBJ2-3; TRBD2 agrees at 9 bases. V trimming: 4 bases; J trimming: 2 bases; junction bases outside the gene matches: 7. This CDR3 spans 16 amino acids. Germline V gene data show CDR1 as LGHDT and CDR2 as YNNKEL (reference sequence). DNA of the CDR3: TGTGCCAGCAGCCGACGGCGGGGGGGGCACACAGATACGCAGTATTTT. Translating gives CASSRRRGGHTDTQYF.

The V gene is TRBV24-1, the J gene TRBJ1-1; D remains ambiguous. CDR3 length equals 12 residues. Germline V gene sequence: CDR1 KGHDR, CDR2 SFDVKD. Trimming took 7 bases from V and 4 from J, leaving 9 bases between them. The CDR3 region has the DNA TGTGCCACCAGGGGCCAAGGCACTGAAGCTTTCTTT. Translation gives CATRGQGTEAFF.

This clonotype was found a few times. This chain joins TRBV10-2 and TRBJ2-2; tentative D call: TRBD1 (6 bases). The CDR3 loop spans 15 amino acids. V shed 3 bases and J shed 4 bases, with 12 bases lying between them. Germline assignment: CDR1 WSHSY and CDR2 SAAADI. CDR3 in DNA: TGCGCCAGCAGTGAAACAGGGACGGCCACCGGGGAGCTGTTTTTT. Its translation: CASSETGTATGELFF.